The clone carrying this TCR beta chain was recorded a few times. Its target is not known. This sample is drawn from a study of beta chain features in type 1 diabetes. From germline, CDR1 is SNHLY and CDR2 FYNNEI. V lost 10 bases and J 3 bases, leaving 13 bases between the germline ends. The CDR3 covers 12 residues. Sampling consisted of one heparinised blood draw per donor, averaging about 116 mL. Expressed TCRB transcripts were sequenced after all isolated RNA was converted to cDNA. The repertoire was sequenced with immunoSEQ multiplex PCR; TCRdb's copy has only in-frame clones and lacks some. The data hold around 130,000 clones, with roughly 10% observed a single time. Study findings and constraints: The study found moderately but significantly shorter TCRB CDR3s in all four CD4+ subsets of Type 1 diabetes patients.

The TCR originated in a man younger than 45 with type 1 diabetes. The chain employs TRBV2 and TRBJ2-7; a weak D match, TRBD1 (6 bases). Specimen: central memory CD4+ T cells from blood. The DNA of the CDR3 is TGTGCCACCCACCCGGACAGCTACGAGCAGTACTTC. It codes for CATHPDSYEQYF. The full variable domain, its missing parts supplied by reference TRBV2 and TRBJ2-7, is EPEVTQTPSHQVTQMGQEVILRCVPISNHLYFYWYRQILGQKVEFLVSFYNNEISEKSEIFDDQFSVERPDGSNFTLKIRSTKLEDSAMYFCATHPDSYEQYFGPGTRLTVT.